This T cell receptor (beta chain) appears in the sequencing data of a study of blood T cell repertoires in COVID-19. At the level of the study: Samples came from the United States, Italy and Spain, spanning acute and convalescent COVID-19. PBMCs, B-cell-depleted T cells, or T cells were the source of the cDNA or gDNA that made up the material.

Germline CDR1 is LNHDA and CDR2 is SQIVND (reference sequence). Deletions cut 0 bases from V and 3 bases from J, with 12 bases between. The CDR3 length is 17 residues. As processed by the authors: From reference gene primer amplification, estimates of nucleated cell counts were derived. The protocol was immunoSEQ multiplex PCR, while the TCRdb copy is restricted to in-frame clones and leaves out a portion. V and J calls and clone size follow that table, whereas D and trimming were derived from the DNA. The table includes around 200,000 clones, around 82% detected once. In assigning cohorts, the study relied on participant-reported clinical history.

Input material: PBMCs or T cells enriched from blood (not recorded which). The J gene is TRBJ2-6, the V gene TRBV19; D perhaps matches TRBD2 (7 bases). The clonotype was recovered from a woman aged 40 to 50 with acute COVID-19. Here the CDR3 DNA reads TGTGCCAGTAGTATAGATTCGGGGGGCGGTGGGGCCAACGTCCTGACTTTC. Its translation is CASSIDSGGGGANVLTF.